This entry lists 5 T cell receptor beta chains sequenced from one sample in a study of beta chain features in type 1 diabetes. No antigen is known for these receptors. Isolated RNA was reverse transcribed in full, so expressed TCRB transcripts were sequenced. Generated by immunoSEQ multiplex PCR, the TCRdb table keeps only in-frame clones and is missing some. The sample records 300,000 to 400,000 clones, over 9% being singletons. Study outcomes and limitations: All four CD4+ subsets from Type 1 diabetes patients carried moderately but significantly shorter TCRB CDR3s.

Material: central memory CD4+ T cells from blood. All receptors come from a man younger than 40 with type 1 diabetes.

The gene calls are TRBV5-1 and TRBJ2-3; TRBD2 agrees at 10 bases. V trimming: 7 bases; J trimming: 4 bases; junction bases outside the gene matches: 6. The CDR3 covers 14 residues. The germline V gene encodes CDR1 SGHRS and CDR2 YFSETQ. DNA for the CDR3: TGCGCCAGCCAGCGGGAGGGGATATCAGATACGCAGTATTTT. It codes for CASQREGISDTQYF.

The rearrangement joins TRBV5-1 to TRBJ2-5, with 7 bases identical to TRBD1. The CDR3 is 14 amino acids. V was pared by 2 bases and J by 2 bases, with 3 bases of the junction left unmatched. Germline loops: CDR1 SGHRS, CDR2 YFSETQ. The CDR3 here is CASSLEGAQETQYF. The CDR3 coding sequence is TGCGCCAGCAGCTTAGAGGGGGCGCAAGAGACCCAGTACTTC.

This clone was seen ten or more times. The chain couples TRBV18 to TRBJ1-2; TRBD1 aligns across 7 bases. This CDR3 is 15 amino acids long. Unmatched junction bases numbered 1, after V lost 0 bases and J lost 0 bases. Germline CDR1 and CDR2: KGHSH and LQKENI. Here the CDR3 reads CASSPPQGANYGYTF. The DNA for the CDR3 is TGTGCCAGCTCACCACCGCAGGGGGCTAACTATGGCTACACCTTC. Combining the CDR3 with reference TRBV18 and TRBJ1-2 gives the whole variable domain NAGVMQNPRHLVRRRGQEARLRCSPMKGHSHVYWYRQLPEEGLKFMVYLQKENIIDESGMPKERFSAEFPKEGPSILRIQQVVRGDSAAYFCASSPPQGANYGYTFGSGTRLTVV.

The V gene is TRBV5-1, the J gene TRBJ2-2, with 8 bases fitting TRBD1. V trimming: 0 bases; J trimming: 4 bases; junction bases outside the gene matches: 11. The CDR3 is made up of 18 amino acids. Looked up from germline, CDR1 is SGHRS and CDR2 is YFSETQ. The CDR3 here is CASSLESVAGTGTGELFF. The CDR3 DNA is TGCGCCAGCAGCTTGGAATCTGTTGCGGGGACAGGCACCGGGGAGCTGTTTTTT.

The table lists this clone with a few counts. This chain joins TRBV7-2 and TRBJ2-7; no clear D. The CDR3 contains 11 residues. The germline gives CDR1 SGHTA, CDR2 FQGNSA. V was pared by 3 bases and J by 5 bases, with 5 bases between. The CDR3: CASSFQDEQYF. In nucleotides, the CDR3 is TGTGCCAGCAGCTTTCAGGACGAGCAGTACTTC.